This is a list of T cell receptor beta chains from one sample in a study of shared clonotypes between healthy human individuals. Only in-frame clones appear in the TCRdb table, and some are missing; sequencing was by immunoSEQ multiplex PCR. The sample holds over a million clones; roughly 96% are singletons and the top ten take over 1%. Specimen: naive CD4+ T cells sorted from blood. These receptors came from a man aged 25 to 40 in good health. Both conserved end residues are part of each CDR3. The D gene is left open where the match is weak. Clone size is not always given. Where it is, it says once, few, many or a class for expanded clones.

size,J,V,D,DNA,CDR3
.,TRBJ1-3,TRBV5-4,.,TGTGCCAGCAGCTTGGGTGCTGGGCTCACAAACACCATATATTTT,CASSLGAGLTNTIYF
once,TRBJ2-2,TRBV21-1,.,TGTGCCAGCAGCAAACCGCTAGCGGGAGGGCCGGACACCGGGGAGCTGTTTTTT,CASSKPLAGGPDTGELFF
.,TRBJ1-2,TRBV15,.,TGTGCCACCAGCAGTAACAGCTATGGCTACACCTTC,CATSSNSYGYTF
.,TRBJ1-1,TRBV9,TRBD1,TGTGCCAGCAGCGTAGGGTTCTCAGGGGGCACTGAAGCTTTCTTT,CASSVGFSGGTEAFF
.,TRBJ1-4,TRBV30,.,TGTGCCGGCTCGTGGGGCGAAGTTTCGGAAAAACTGTTTTTT,CAGSWGEVSEKLFF
.,TRBJ2-7,TRBV7-3,.,TGTGCCAGCGCCGTTGGGGGCTCCTACGAGCAGTACTTC,CASAVGGSYEQYF
.,TRBJ1-2,TRBV2,.,TGTGCCAGCAGTGATCAGGAGTTTAGCTATGGCTACACCTTC,CASSDQEFSYGYTF
.,TRBJ2-2,TRBV7-9,.,TGTGCCAGCAGGCCCACTCAGGGGAACACCGGGGAGCTGTTTTTT,CASRPTQGNTGELFF
.,TRBJ1-2,TRBV6-6,.,TGTGCCAGCAGGGACACTCTAAGACCTGGCTACACCTTC,CASRDTLRPGYTF
.,TRBJ2-3,TRBV6-1,.,TGTGCCAGCAGTGAAGCGGGACGGATCACAGATACGCAGTATTTT,CASSEAGRITDTQYF
.,TRBJ2-7,TRBV7-9,.,TGTGCCAGCAGCTCGGGATCCCCCTACGAGCAGTACTTC,CASSSGSPYEQYF
.,TRBJ2-4,TRBV11-3,TRBD2,TGTGCCAGCAGCACGTGGGTACTAGCGGGAGTGGGCGCCAAAAACATTCAGTACTTC,CASSTWVLAGVGAKNIQYF
.,TRBJ2-7,TRBV4-1,TRBD2,TGCGCCAGCAGCCAAGGACTAGCGGGGACCTACGAGCAGTACTTC,CASSQGLAGTYEQYF
once,TRBJ2-2,TRBV9,.,TGTGCCAGCAGCGTAGATCGGGGGAAGGCCCGGGAGCTGTTTTTT,CASSVDRGKARELFF
.,TRBJ1-4,TRBV7-2,.,TGTGCCAGCAGCTTAAGCAGGGCGGATGAAAAACTGTTTTTT,CASSLSRADEKLFF
.,TRBJ1-5,TRBV2,.,TGTGCCAGCAGTGAACAGGAAAATCAGCCCCAGCATTTT,CASSEQENQPQHF
.,TRBJ2-7,TRBV28,.,TGTGCCAGCAGCGGTTTGGGGGGTGGTGAGCAGTACTTC,CASSGLGGGEQYF
.,TRBJ1-2,TRBV5-4,.,TGTGCCAGCAGCTTGGTGGTCGCTAACTATGGCTACACCTTC,CASSLVVANYGYTF
.,TRBJ2-1,TRBV11-3,TRBD2,TGTGCCAGCAGCCTAGGTGGTAGCGGGGCCAATGAGCAGTTCTTC,CASSLGGSGANEQFF
once,TRBJ2-1,TRBV7-9,.,TGTGCCAGCAGTCAGTGGGGCTACAATGAGCAGTTCTTC,CASSQWGYNEQFF
.,TRBJ2-3,TRBV9,.,TGTGCCAGCAGCGTAGCCCTCCCCCAGGGAAGCACAGATACGCAGTATTTT,CASSVALPQGSTDTQYF
.,TRBJ1-3,TRBV2,.,TGTGCCAGCAGTGAACTGGTGTCGGTAAACACCATATATTTT,CASSELVSVNTIYF
.,TRBJ2-1,TRBV12-5,TRBD2,TGTGCTAGTGGTTTGGGACTAGCGCCCAATGAGCAGTTCTTC,CASGLGLAPNEQFF
.,TRBJ2-3,TRBV18,.,TGTGCCAGCTCACCACAAAGAAGCCGGGCTAGCGTCGACACAGATACGCAGTATTTT,CASSPQRSRASVDTDTQYF
.,TRBJ2-5,TRBV15,.,TGTGCCACCAGGGATAGCCTTCCGCTAGAGACCCAGTACTTC,CATRDSLPLETQYF
.,TRBJ2-5,TRBV25-1,.,TGTGCCAGCAGTGAATCTGAGGCACGGGAGACCCAGTACTTC,CASSESEARETQYF
.,TRBJ1-1,TRBV12-5,.,TGTGCTAGTGGTAGGGACACACCGAACACTGAAGCTTTCTTT,CASGRDTPNTEAFF
.,TRBJ1-3,TRBV6-5,.,TGTGCCAGCAGTTACCTACAGGGAGCTGGAAACACCATATATTTT,CASSYLQGAGNTIYF
.,TRBJ2-7,TRBV7-9,TRBD2,TGTGCCAGCAGCTCGAATTTAGCGGGCAACTACGAGCAGTACTTC,CASSSNLAGNYEQYF
.,TRBJ1-5,TRBV28,.,TGTGCCAGCAGTTTTCCGGGGGGAAGGAGGCCCCAGCATTTT,CASSFPGGRRPQHF
.,TRBJ1-2,TRBV6-5,.,TGTGCCAGCACTAGAGGCTACACCTTC,CASTRGYTF